Listed here is a single T cell receptor beta chain. The antigen it recognizes is unknown. There are no base qualities to consult, and no much larger clone falls within one base. The data derive from a study of IL-17A CD8 T cells in psoriatic arthritis synovium. Some background on the complete study: The goal of the study was to define the phenotype, molecular profile and function of synovial IL-17A+CD8+ T cells in psoriatic arthritis pathogenesis. Overall study results and their limits: In a couple of patients, many Tc17 clones also appeared in the synovial Tc1 population, producing Morisita overlap indices above 0.75. Some individual clones occupied over 5% of the repertoire, though most synovial CD8+ subsets remained polyclonal. Only a few patients were included in the TCR sequencing, a limited sample size that the authors acknowledged. Cells were obtained from synovial fluid rather than synovial tissue, because no psoriatic arthritis synovial tissue samples were available.

DNA was extracted (Qiagen), and TCRbeta V-D-J rearrangements were subjected to bias-controlled amplification followed by high-throughput sequencing (immunoSEQ; Adaptive Biotech). On the authors' methods: The immunoSEQ Analyzer platform was used to analyze productive sequences at the sequence level. Clonality was calculated as 1 minus Pielou's evenness, with values ranging from 0 (highly polyclonal) to 1 (monoclonal). The Morisita index, ranging from 0 (no similarity) to 1 (complete similarity), was used to quantify repertoire overlap between subsets. As stored in TCRdb, this immuneACCESS dataset retains in-frame rearrangements with V and J assigned. A fraction of the clones does not appear; measured against another copy, unresolved V genes explain less than half of the discrepancy, and the remainder lacks a known reason. V, J and clone size were drawn from that table, and D and trimming were deduced from the DNA. The sample includes around 2,000 clones, with approximately 72% observed a single time. About 10% of the sample goes to the ten largest clones.

V gives up 8 bases and J gives up 6 bases, and the segment between their germline ends measures 17 bases. For CDR1 and CDR2, the germline V gene (reference sequence) lists WNHNN and SYGVQD. Including the terminal cysteine and phenylalanine, the CDR3 comprises 14 residues. The read is trimmed to its CDR3 DNA, 42 bases read in frame from base 1. CD3+ T cells, isolated magnetically, got about 1.4 hours of stimulation with PMA and ionomycin and were then labeled using IL-17A and IFNgamma cytokine secretion assays. Synovial fluid effusions were aspirated from actively inflamed joints of psoriatic arthritis patients. For each patient, synovial fluid served as the source from which three memory CD8+ T cell populations were isolated by sorting: Tc1 cells (IL-17A-IFNgamma+), Tc17 cells (IL-17A+) and the bulk memory fraction, allowing their TCR repertoires to be compared. Psoriatic arthritis patients met the Classification of Psoriatic Arthritis Study Group (CASPAR) criteria. Cytokine-secreting cells were counterstained with viability dye and anti-CD3, CD8, CD14 and CD4 antibodies and sorted on a BD FACSAria. In three patients with psoriatic arthritis, sorted CD8+ T cell subsets from synovial fluid were put through TCRbeta sequencing. After isolation with Lymphoprep, synovial fluid mononuclear cells were cryopreserved in liquid nitrogen until use. The medium used for cryopreservation had roughly 55% fetal calf serum and approximately 10% dimethyl sulfoxide.

This sequence uses TRBV10-1 and TRBJ2-1; perhaps TRBD2 is the D gene, with 6 bases matching. The sample consisted of IFN-gamma+ CD8+ T cells from synovial fluid. This sample's cell subset or site label indicates: IL-17A-IFNgamma+ memory CD8+ (Tc1) cells. The clonotype originates from a human donor with psoriatic arthritis. The CDR3 has the sequence CASSGGIAINEQFF. The DNA sequence is given as TGCGCCAGCTCCGGGGGAATAGCGATCAATGAGCAGTTCTTC.